A single sample is the source of the 5 T cell receptor beta chains below, sequenced in a study of Graves' ophthalmopathy and Graves' hyperthyroidism. RNA transcripts were the template, and TCR beta CDR3 regions were amplified from them. Amplification began with first-round RT-PCR using HTBI primers, then second-round multiplex PCR was performed. In TCRdb, the multiplex PCR reads were re-called with MiXCR into one record per CDR3 protein. This table has around 1.1 million distinct CDR3 sequences, 36% appearing once. The source material was peripheral blood or thyroid tissue (not recorded which). The source of these receptors is an adult man with Graves' hyperthyroidism.

Details on this clonotype: A much larger clone is a single base away; this may be a read error. This chain links TRBV7-9 with TRBJ2-5; 9 nucleotides match TRBD2. The CDR3 loop spans 17 amino acids. V lost 5 bases to trimming and J lost 2 bases; unmatched junction nucleotides: 12. Germline CDR1 is SEHNR and CDR2 is FQNEAQ (reference sequence). As DNA, the CDR3 is TGTGCCAGCAGCCAACAACCGGGACTAGCAGAACAAGAGACCCAGTACTTC. It specifies CASSQQPGLAEQETQYF.

This clonotype came up many times. The rearrangement uses TRBV19 and TRBJ2-6; possibly TRBD2 for D (7 bases). In germline, CDR1 is LNHDA, CDR2 SQIVND (reference sequence). V shed 5 bases and J shed 4 bases, with 18 bases lying between them. The CDR3 is made up of 17 amino acids. The CDR3, as DNA: TGTGCCAGTAGTGTAGCCCGGGGGGCTGGAGGGGCCAACGTCCTGACTTTC. Translation gives CASSVARGAGGANVLTF.

This clonotype showed up many times. The chain combines TRBV20-1 with TRBJ2-7, with 7 bases matching TRBD1. The CDR3 sequence is 13 residues long. The germline V gene has CDR1 DFQATT and CDR2 SNEGSKA (reference sequence). Losses at the gene ends were 6 bases for V and 4 bases for J; bases not matched to a gene: 9. The CDR3 reads CSAERQGHYEQYF. The CDR3 DNA follows: TGCAGTGCCGAAAGACAGGGACATTACGAGCAGTACTTC.

At least ten counts were recorded for this clonotype. The V call is TRBV19, the J call TRBJ1-4, with 8 bases matching TRBD1. V dropped 4 bases and J dropped 6; count of bases not matched to a gene: 4. Looked up from germline, CDR1 is LNHDA and CDR2 is SQIVND (reference sequence). This CDR3 region has 14 residues. CDR3 in DNA: TGTGCCAGTAGTAGACAGGGGACAGATGAAAAACTGTTTTTT. Protein: CASSRQGTDEKLFF.

The rearrangement links TRBV7-9 to TRBJ2-5; D gene ambiguous. With 5 bases removed from V and 5 bases from J, the gap between germline ends came to 15 bases. Looked up from germline, CDR1 is SEHNR and CDR2 is FQNEAQ (reference sequence). The CDR3 contains 14 residues. The CDR3 nucleotides read TGTGCCAGCAGCGTTGTAAAGGGTGGGGAGACCCAGTACTTC. Its translation: CASSVVKGGETQYF.